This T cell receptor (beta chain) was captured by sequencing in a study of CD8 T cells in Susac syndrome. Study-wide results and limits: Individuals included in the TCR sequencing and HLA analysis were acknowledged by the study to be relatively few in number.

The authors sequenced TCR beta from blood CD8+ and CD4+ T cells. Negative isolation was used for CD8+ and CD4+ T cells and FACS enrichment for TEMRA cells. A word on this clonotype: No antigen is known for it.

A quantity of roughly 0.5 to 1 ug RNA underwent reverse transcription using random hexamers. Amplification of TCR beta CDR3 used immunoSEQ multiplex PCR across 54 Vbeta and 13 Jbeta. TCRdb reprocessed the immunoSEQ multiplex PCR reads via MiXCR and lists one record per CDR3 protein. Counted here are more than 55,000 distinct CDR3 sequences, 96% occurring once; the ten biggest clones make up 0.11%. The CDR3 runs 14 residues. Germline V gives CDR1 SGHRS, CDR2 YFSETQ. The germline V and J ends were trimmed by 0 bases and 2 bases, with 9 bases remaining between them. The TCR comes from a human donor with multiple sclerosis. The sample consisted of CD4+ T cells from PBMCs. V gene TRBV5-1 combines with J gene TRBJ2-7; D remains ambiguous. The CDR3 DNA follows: TGCGCCAGCAGCTTGGATGGGGTTCCCTACGAGCAGTACTTC. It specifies CASSLDGVPYEQYF.